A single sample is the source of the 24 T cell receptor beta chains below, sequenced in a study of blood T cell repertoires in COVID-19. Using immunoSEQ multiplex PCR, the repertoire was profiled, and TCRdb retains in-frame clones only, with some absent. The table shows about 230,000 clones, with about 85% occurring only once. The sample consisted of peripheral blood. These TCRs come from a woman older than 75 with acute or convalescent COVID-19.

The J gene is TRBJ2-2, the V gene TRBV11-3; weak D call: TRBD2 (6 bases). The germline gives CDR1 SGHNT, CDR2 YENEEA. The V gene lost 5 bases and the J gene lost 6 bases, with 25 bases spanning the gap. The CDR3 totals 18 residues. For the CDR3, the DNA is TGTGCCAGCAGCCCCAGACTAGACGGGTGGTTGTTCGCCGGGGAGCTGTTTTTT. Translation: CASSPRLDGWLFAGELFF.

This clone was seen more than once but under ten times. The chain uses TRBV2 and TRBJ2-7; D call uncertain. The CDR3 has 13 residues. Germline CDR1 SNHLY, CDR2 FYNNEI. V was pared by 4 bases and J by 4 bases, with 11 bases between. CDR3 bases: TGTGCCAGCAGTGGCGGCGCATGGTACGAGCAGTACTTC. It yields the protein CASSGGAWYEQYF.

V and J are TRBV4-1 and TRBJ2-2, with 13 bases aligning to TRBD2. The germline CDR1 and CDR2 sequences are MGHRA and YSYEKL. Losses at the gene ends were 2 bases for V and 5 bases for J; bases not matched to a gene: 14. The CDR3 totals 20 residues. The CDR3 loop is CASSQPPGLAGEVGTGELFF. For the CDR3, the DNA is TGCGCCAGCAGCCAACCTCCCGGACTAGCGGGAGAGGTAGGGACCGGGGAGCTGTTTTTT.

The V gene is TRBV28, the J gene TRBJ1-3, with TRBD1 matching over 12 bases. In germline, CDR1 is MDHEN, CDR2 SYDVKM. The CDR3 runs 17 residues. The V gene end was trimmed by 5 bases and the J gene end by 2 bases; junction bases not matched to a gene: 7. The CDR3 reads CASSIPGQGAAGNTIYF. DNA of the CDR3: TGTGCCAGCAGTATCCCGGGACAGGGGGCTGCTGGAAACACCATATATTTT.

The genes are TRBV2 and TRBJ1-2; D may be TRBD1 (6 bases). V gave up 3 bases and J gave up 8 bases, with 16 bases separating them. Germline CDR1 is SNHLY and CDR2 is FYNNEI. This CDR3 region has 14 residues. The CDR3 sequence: CASSDSTGGNGYTF. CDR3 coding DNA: TGTGCCAGCAGTGATAGTACGGGGGGCAACGGCTACACCTTC.

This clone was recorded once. This chain's CDR3 is CATVGSGSYEQYF. As DNA, the CDR3 is TGTGCCACAGTTGGTAGCGGGAGTTACGAGCAGTACTTC. The rearrangement links TRBV28 to TRBJ2-7; 9 bases match TRBD2. V trimming: 10 bases; J trimming: 4 bases; junction bases outside the gene matches: 8. Germline V gene lookup returns CDR1 MDHEN and CDR2 SYDVKM. This CDR3 is built from 13 residues.

CDR3 protein: CASSLAAGPQPQHF. The CDR3 DNA reads as TGTGCCAGCAGCTTAGCTGCAGGGCCCCAGCCCCAGCATTTT. The J gene is TRBJ1-5, the V gene TRBV7-9, with a tentative D call TRBD1 (5 bases). Germline values: CDR1 SEHNR, CDR2 FQNEAQ (reference sequence). CDR3 length: 14 residues. V was clipped by 0 bases and J by 7 bases, with 10 bases between them.

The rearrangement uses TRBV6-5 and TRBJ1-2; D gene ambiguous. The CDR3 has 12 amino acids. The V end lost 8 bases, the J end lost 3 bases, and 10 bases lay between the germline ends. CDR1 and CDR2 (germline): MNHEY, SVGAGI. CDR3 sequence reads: CASPIGDYGYTF. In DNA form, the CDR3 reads TGTGCCAGCCCGATAGGAGACTATGGCTACACCTTC.

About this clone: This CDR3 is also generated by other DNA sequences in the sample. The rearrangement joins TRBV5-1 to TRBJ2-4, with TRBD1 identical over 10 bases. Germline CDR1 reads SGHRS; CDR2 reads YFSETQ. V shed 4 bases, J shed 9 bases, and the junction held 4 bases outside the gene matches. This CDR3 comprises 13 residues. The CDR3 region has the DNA TGCGCCAGCAGCCCGGGACAGGGGAGCATTCAGTACTTC. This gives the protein CASSPGQGSIQYF.

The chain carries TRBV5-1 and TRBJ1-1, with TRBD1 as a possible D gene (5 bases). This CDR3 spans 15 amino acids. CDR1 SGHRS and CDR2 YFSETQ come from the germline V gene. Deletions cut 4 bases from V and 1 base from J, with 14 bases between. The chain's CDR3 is CASSLDLGANTEAFF. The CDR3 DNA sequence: TGCGCCAGCAGCCTGGACCTAGGGGCGAACACTGAAGCTTTCTTT.

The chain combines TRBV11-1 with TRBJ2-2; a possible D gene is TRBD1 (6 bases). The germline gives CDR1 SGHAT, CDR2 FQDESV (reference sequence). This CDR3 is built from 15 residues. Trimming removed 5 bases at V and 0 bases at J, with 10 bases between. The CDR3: CASSQTGANTGELFF. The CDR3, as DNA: TGTGCCAGCAGCCAGACAGGAGCGAACACCGGGGAGCTGTTTTTT.

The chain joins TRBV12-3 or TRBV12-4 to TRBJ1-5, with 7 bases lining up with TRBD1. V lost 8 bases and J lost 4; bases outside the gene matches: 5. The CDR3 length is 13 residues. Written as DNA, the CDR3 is TGTGCCAGCCACGGGACAGCAAATCAGCCCCAGCATTTT. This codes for CASHGTANQPQHF.

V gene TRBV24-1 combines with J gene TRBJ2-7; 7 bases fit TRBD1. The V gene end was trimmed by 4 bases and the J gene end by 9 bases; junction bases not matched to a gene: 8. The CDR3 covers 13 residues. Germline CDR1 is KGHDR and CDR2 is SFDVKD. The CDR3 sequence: CATSEGQFIGQYF. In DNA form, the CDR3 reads TGTGCCACCAGTGAGGGACAGTTCATTGGGCAGTACTTC.

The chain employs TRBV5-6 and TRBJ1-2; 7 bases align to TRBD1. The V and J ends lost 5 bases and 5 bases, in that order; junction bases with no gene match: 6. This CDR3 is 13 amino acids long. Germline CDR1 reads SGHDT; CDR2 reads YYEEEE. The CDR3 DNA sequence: TGTGCCAGCAGATGGGACAGAGGGTATGGCTACACCTTC. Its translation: CASRWDRGYGYTF.

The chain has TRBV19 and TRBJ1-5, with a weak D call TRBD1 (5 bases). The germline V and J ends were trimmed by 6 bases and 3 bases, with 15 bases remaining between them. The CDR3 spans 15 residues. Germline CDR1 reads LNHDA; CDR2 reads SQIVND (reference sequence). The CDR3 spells CASRGGEGPNQPQHF. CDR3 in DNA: TGTGCCAGTAGGGGGGGTGAAGGGCCCAATCAGCCCCAGCATTTT.

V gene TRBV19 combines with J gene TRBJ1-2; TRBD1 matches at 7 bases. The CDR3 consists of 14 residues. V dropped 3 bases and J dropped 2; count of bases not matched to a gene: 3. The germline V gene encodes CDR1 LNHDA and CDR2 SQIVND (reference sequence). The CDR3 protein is CASSMNRGNYGYTF. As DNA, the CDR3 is TGTGCCAGTAGTATGAACAGGGGAAACTATGGCTACACCTTC.

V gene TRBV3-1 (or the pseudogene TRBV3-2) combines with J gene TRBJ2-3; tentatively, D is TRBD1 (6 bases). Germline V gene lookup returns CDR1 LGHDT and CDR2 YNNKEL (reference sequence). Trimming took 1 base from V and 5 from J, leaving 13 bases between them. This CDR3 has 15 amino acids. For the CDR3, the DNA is TGTGCCAGCAGCCAAGGCGTGGGGGCCGGAGATACGCAGTATTTT. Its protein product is CASSQGVGAGDTQYF.

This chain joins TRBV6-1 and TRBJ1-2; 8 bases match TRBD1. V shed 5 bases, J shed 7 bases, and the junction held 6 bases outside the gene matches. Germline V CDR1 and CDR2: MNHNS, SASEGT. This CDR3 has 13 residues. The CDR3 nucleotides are TGTGCCAGCAGTCAAATTACAGGGGGTGGCTACACCTTC. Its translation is CASSQITGGGYTF.

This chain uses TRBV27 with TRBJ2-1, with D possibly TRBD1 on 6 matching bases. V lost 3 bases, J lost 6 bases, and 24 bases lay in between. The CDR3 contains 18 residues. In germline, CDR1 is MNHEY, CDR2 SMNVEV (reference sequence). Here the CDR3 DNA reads TGTGCCAGCAGTTTTGAGGGCAGTACAGCCGCAGGGGTCAATGAGCAGTTCTTC. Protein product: CASSFEGSTAAGVNEQFF.

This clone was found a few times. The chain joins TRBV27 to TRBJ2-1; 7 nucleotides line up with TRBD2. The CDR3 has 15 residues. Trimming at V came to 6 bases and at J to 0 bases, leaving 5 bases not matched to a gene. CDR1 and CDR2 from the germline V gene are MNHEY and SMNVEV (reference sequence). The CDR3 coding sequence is TGTGCCAGCAGGGGGGGAGGGAGCTCCTACAATGAGCAGTTCTTC. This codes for CASRGGGSSYNEQFF.

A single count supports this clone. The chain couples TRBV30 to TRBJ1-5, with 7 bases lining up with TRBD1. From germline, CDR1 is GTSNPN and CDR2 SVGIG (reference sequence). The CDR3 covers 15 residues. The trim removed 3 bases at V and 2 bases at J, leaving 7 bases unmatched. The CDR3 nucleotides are TGTGCCTGGAGGAAGGGGGCGCAGGGCAATCAGCCCCAGCATTTT. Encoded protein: CAWRKGAQGNQPQHF.

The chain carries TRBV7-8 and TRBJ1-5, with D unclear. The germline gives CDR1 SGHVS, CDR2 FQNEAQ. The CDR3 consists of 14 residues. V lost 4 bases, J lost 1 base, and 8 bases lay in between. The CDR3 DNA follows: TGTGCCAGCAGCTCCGGGAGGAGCAATCAGCCCCAGCATTTT. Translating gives CASSSGRSNQPQHF.

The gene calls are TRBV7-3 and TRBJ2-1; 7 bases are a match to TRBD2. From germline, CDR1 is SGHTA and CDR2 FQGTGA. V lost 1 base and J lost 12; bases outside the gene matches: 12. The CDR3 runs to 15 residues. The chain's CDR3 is CASSLSGTNTRGQFF. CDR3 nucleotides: TGTGCCAGCAGCTTAAGTGGGACTAATACTCGGGGGCAGTTCTTC.

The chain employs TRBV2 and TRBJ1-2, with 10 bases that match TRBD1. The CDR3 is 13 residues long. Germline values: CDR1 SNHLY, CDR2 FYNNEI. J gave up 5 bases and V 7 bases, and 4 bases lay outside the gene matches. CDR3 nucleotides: TGTGCCAGCAAGGACAGGGGGAATTATGGCTACACCTTC. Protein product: CASKDRGNYGYTF.